This T cell receptor beta chain was found in a study of blood T cell repertoires in COVID-19 (dated by TCRdb to 2018 to 2021). About the investigation overall: Samples from collaborators originated in the United States, Italy and Spain and spanned both the acute and convalescent phases of COVID-19. The repertoires were released in a freely available public database meant as a resource for research on the immune response to SARS-CoV-2. Deeply sampled blood TCRbeta repertoires from subjects exposed to, actively infected with, or recovered from COVID-19 were included in the dataset. Nearly every sample came with metadata listing a de-identified subject ID, COVID-19 status, age in years and sex. Samples came from the ongoing ImmuneRACE study (first 160 participants) plus 1,254 subjects from 6 global collaborators. Where available, HLA class I and class II types were taken from metadata supplied by the sample provider and were not determined by assay-based typing. The material from the prospective study consisted of cDNA or gDNA derived from T cells, B-cell-depleted T cells, or PBMCs.

Beyond this particular receptor, the publication reports: How much clinical and demographic metadata was included differed by source and by participant, and the metadata was provided uncurated.

CDR1 and CDR2, per the germline V gene (reference sequence), are LGHDT and YNNKEL. Trimming removed 4 bases from V and 0 bases from J, leaving 7 bases between the germline ends. The CDR3, from cysteine to phenylalanine, totals 13 residues. The CDR3 DNA has 39 bases and is translated from base 1. One collaborating source in Seattle enrolled patients while the patients were actively infected and followed the patients over time throughout the course of disease. Collaborating institutions collected whole blood in K2EDTA tubes following their own protocols. Collaborator samples were shipped for TCRbeta analysis as frozen whole blood, isolated PBMCs, or DNA extracted from either sample type. This clone occurred once. The clone's antigen remains unknown. No base quality information exists; no much larger clone differs at one position. The immunoSEQ Assay, a bias-controlled multiplex PCR, was used to amplify TCRbeta CDR3 regions from genomic DNA. On the authors' methods: The number of nucleated cells in each sample was estimated by amplification of reference gene primers within the assay. Sequence reads were collapsed and filtered to measure the absolute abundance of every unique TCRbeta CDR3 rearrangement. For each sample, productive Simpson clonality was calculated by taking the square root of Simpson's diversity index across productive rearrangements. As stored in TCRdb, this immuneACCESS dataset retains in-frame rearrangements with V and J assigned. A fraction of the clones does not appear; measured against another copy, unresolved V genes explain less than half of the discrepancy, and the remainder lacks a known reason. V and J calls and clone size come straight from that table; D and trimming were deduced from the DNA. Here the sample has 100,000 to 150,000 clones; approximately 90% occur a single time. The ten largest account for less than 4.5% of the sample.

The chain joins TRBV3-1 (or the pseudogene TRBV3-2) to TRBJ2-7; TRBD2 is possibly the D segment (6 matching bases). This clonotype was obtained from a man aged 55-75 years with COVID-19, enrolled during active disease. The sequencing sample was made of peripheral blood. The CDR3 reads as follows: CASSLTSSYEQYF. The DNA reads as follows: TGTGCCAGCAGCCTGACTAGCTCCTACGAGCAGTACTTC.